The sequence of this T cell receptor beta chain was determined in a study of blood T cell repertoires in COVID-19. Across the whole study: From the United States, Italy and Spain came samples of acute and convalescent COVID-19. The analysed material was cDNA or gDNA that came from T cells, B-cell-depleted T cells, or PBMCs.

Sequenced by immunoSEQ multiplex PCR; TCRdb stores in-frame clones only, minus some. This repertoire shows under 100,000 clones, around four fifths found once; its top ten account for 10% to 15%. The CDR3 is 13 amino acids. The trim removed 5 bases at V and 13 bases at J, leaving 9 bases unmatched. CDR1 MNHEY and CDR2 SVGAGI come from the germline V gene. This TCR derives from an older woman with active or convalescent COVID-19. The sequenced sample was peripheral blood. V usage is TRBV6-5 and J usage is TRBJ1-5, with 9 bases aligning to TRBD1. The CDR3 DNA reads TGTGCCAGCAGTACAGTACAGGGGGCAAGGCAGCATTTT. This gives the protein CASSTVQGARQHF.